The sequence of this TCR beta chain was determined in a study of monozygotic twins with inflammatory bowel disease. Study-wide results and caveats: Versus healthy twins, IBD patients showed fewer clonotypes shared with others, especially with disease activity.

After re-calling the 5' RACE reads, TCRdb lists one entry per CDR3 protein, DNA absent. This sample contains some 170,000 distinct CDR3 sequences. On this clonotype itself: Its antigen is unknown.

Germline values: CDR1 SEHNR, CDR2 FQNEAQ (reference sequence). The CDR3 covers 13 residues. The clonotype was recovered from a human donor with ulcerative colitis or Crohn's disease, or a healthy co-twin of an affected twin (not recorded which). Sequencing was carried out using blood. This chain uses TRBV7-9 with TRBJ2-1; the TCRdb D gene call, TRBD1, has no DNA to confirm it. CDR3: CASSRTLYNEQFF.